The T cell receptor beta chain under discussion was sequenced for a study of control samples from healthy donors and cancer patients. V was pared by 0 bases and J by 9 bases, with 12 bases between. The germline gives CDR1 LNHDA, CDR2 SQIVND (reference sequence). The CDR3 is 14 amino acids. Assay used: immunoSEQ multiplex PCR; TCRdb lists only in-frame clones, some missing. The repertoire holds roughly 130,000 clones, with about 88% as singletons. Sequencing input: blood. The clonotype originates from a woman in her twenties or thirties in good health. This chain links TRBV19 with TRBJ2-1, with D unresolved. The CDR3 DNA reads TGTGCCAGTAGTATAGATCCCGGGTTTGTTGAGCAGTTCTTC. It is translated as CASSIDPGFVEQFF.